One and the same sample provided the 13 T cell receptor beta chains below, sequenced in a study of T cell changes during pregnancy in multiple sclerosis. Only in-frame clones appear in the TCRdb table, and some are missing; sequencing was by immunoSEQ multiplex PCR. The sample lists approximately 100,000 clones, roughly 93% occurring once. The sequencing here drew on peripheral blood, taken in the third trimester of pregnancy. The receptors shown here come from a female donor with multiple sclerosis, enrolled in a pregnancy study.

This chain links TRBV19 with TRBJ1-2; 7 nucleotides agree with TRBD1. There are 15 residues in the CDR3. CDR1 and CDR2 from the germline V gene are LNHDA and SQIVND (reference sequence). J was trimmed by 3 bases and V by 6 bases; bases with no gene match: 10. This CDR3 is CASSPTGTDYYGYTF. The CDR3, as DNA: TGTGCCAGTAGCCCGACCGGGACAGATTACTATGGCTACACCTTC.

The V call is TRBV28, the J call TRBJ1-5; TRBD1 agrees at 10 bases. This CDR3 has 14 residues. Germline assignment: CDR1 MDHEN and CDR2 SYDVKM. V lost 5 bases to trimming and J lost 6 bases; unmatched junction nucleotides: 4. CDR3 residues: CASSPGQGFQPQHF. The CDR3 DNA reads as TGTGCCAGCAGTCCGGGACAGGGGTTTCAGCCCCAGCATTTT.

The chain is built from TRBV19 and TRBJ2-7; 9 nucleotides match TRBD1. The germline CDR1 and CDR2 sequences are LNHDA and SQIVND (reference sequence). The CDR3 runs 14 residues. V trimming: 6 bases; J trimming: 3 bases; junction bases outside the gene matches: 6. CDR3 sequence reads: CASRAGDRDYEQYF. The DNA of the CDR3 is TGTGCCAGTAGGGCGGGGGACAGGGACTACGAGCAGTACTTC.

V and J are TRBV6-6 and TRBJ2-4; 16 nucleotides line up with TRBD2. V was pared by 10 bases and J by 8 bases, with 11 bases of the junction left unmatched. Germline V gene lookup returns CDR1 MNHNY and CDR2 SVGAGI (reference sequence). This CDR3 has 16 residues. CDR3 region: CATQLGGTSGGDIQYF. CDR3 nucleotides: TGTGCCACCCAGTTGGGAGGGACTAGCGGGGGGGACATTCAGTACTTC.

The chain uses TRBV29-1 and TRBJ2-7, with D possibly TRBD1 on 5 matching bases. CDR3 length equals 11 residues. The V end was cut by 6 bases, the J end by 3 bases, with 9 bases between. Germline CDR1 and CDR2: SQVTM and ANQGSEA. The DNA of the CDR3 is TGCAGCGTAATTACAGGCTACGAGCAGTACTTC. It specifies CSVITGYEQYF.

The chain is built from TRBV6-1 and TRBJ1-4, with D unclear. Trimming shortened V by 2 bases and J by 0 bases, and 25 bases separated the two germline ends. The CDR3 runs 21 residues. Germline V gives CDR1 MNHNS, CDR2 SASEGT. This chain's CDR3 is CASSEIVRLGSRVPTNEKLFF. DNA of the CDR3: TGTGCCAGCAGTGAAATCGTTCGGCTCGGGTCCCGGGTCCCAACTAATGAAAAACTGTTTTTT.

V and J are TRBV6-1 and TRBJ1-5; 8 bases align to TRBD1. After removal of 7 bases from V and 5 bases from J, the junction contained 7 bases not matched to a gene. The germline gives CDR1 MNHNS, CDR2 SASEGT. The CDR3 is made up of 14 amino acids. CDR3 protein: CASTPDRVDQPQHF. The DNA of the CDR3 is TGTGCCAGCACCCCGGACAGGGTTGATCAGCCCCAGCATTTT.

CDR3 sequence reads: CAWSVLAGAYEQYF. The CDR3 nucleotides read TGTGCCTGGAGTGTACTAGCGGGGGCCTACGAGCAGTACTTC. The chain recombines TRBV30 with TRBJ2-7; 11 nucleotides match TRBD2. This CDR3 contains 14 residues. Germline V gene lookup returns CDR1 GTSNPN and CDR2 SVGIG (reference sequence). After removal of 0 bases from V and 2 bases from J, the junction contained 0 bases not matched to a gene.

This rearrangement joins TRBV28 to TRBJ2-1; no definite D call. In germline, CDR1 is MDHEN, CDR2 SYDVKM. The CDR3 runs 14 residues. The V gene lost 6 bases and the J gene lost 2 bases, with 11 bases spanning the gap. The CDR3 DNA sequence: TGTGCCAGCAGGGAGAGAGTCCCCTACAATGAGCAGTTCTTC. It yields the protein CASRERVPYNEQFF.

The chain recombines TRBV19 with TRBJ2-1; maybe TRBD1 (5 bases). Germline lookup yields CDR1 LNHDA and CDR2 SQIVND (reference sequence). V was clipped by 4 bases and J by 4 bases, with 8 bases between them. The length of the CDR3 is 13 residues. The CDR3 DNA is TGTGCCAGTAGTAAGGCAGGGTACAATGAGCAGTTCTTC. Translated: CASSKAGYNEQFF.

The V gene is TRBV19, the J gene TRBJ2-4; 15 positions match TRBD2. Germline values: CDR1 LNHDA, CDR2 SQIVND (reference sequence). The CDR3 runs to 16 residues. Losses at the gene ends were 5 bases for V and 4 bases for J; bases not matched to a gene: 3. CDR3 bases: TGTGCCAGTAGTGGGGGACTAGCGGGAGGAAAAAACATTCAGTACTTC. This sequence encodes CASSGGLAGGKNIQYF.

The rearrangement links TRBV10-1 to TRBJ2-6, with D maybe TRBD2 (5 bases). Germline assignment: CDR1 WNHNN and CDR2 SYGVQD (reference sequence). Trimming pared 7 bases from V and 2 bases from J, leaving 9 bases between. The CDR3 runs 14 residues. The CDR3 coding sequence is TGCGCCAGCATAAGGAGGCCTGGGGCCAACGTCCTGACTTTC. Translating gives CASIRRPGANVLTF.

This chain connects TRBV9 to TRBJ2-7; TRBD1 aligns across 9 bases. CDR1 and CDR2 from the germline V gene are SGDLS and YYNGEE. The CDR3 is made up of 14 amino acids. V was pared by 3 bases and J by 6 bases, with 7 bases of the junction left unmatched. CDR3 coding DNA: TGTGCCAGCAGCGCAAGGACAGGGGAGCCCGAGCAGTACTTC. Its protein product is CASSARTGEPEQYF.